The entry below gives a single T cell receptor beta chain sequence along with its context. Its antigen is unknown. This specimen comes from a study of T-cell reconstitution after alpha-beta-depleted transplantation in children. Study-level findings and limits: Reports say that about two months after transplant, the alpha-beta T cells came out of several hundred graft clones that had expanded. The main origin of T-cell counts and diversity one year after transplant was newly produced T cells. Recipient T cells and thymic progenitors that survived gave rise to the high TCRbeta diversity observed at day 60 in some patients.

Preparing the TCRbeta library involved the use of unique molecular identifiers. TCRdb re-called the PCR reads with MiXCR, one entry per CDR3 protein. The profile covers tens of thousands of distinct CDR3 sequences, with 15% to 20% appearing a single time and 51% taken by the ten largest. CDR3 length: 18 residues. Germline CDR1 reads SGHDN; CDR2 reads FVKESK. The V gene lost 0 bases and the J gene lost 3 bases, with 18 bases spanning the gap. The sample in question was PBMCs, mostly from graft donor cells, obtained 360 days after TCRalphabeta/CD19-depleted stem cell transplant. The rearrangement links TRBV14 to TRBJ2-1; D possibly corresponds to TRBD2 (6 bases). This receptor was taken from a male patient between 2 and 15 years old who had a stem cell transplant for acute lymphoblastic leukemia, so the T cells may come from the graft donor. CDR3 amino acids: CASSQDWGELPDYNEQFF. CDR3 bases: TGTGCCAGCAGCCAAGATTGGGGGGAACTCCCTGACTACAATGAGCAGTTCTTC.